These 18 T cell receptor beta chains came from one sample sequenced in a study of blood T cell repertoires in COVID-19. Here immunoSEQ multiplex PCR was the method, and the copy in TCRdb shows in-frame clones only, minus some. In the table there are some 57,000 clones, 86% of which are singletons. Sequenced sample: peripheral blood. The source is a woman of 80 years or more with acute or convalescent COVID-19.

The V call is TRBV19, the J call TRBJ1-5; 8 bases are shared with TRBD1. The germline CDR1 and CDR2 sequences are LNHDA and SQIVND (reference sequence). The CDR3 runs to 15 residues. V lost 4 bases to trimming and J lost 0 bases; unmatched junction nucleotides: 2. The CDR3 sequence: CASSSDRGSNQPQHF. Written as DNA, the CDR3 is TGTGCCAGTAGTAGCGACAGGGGTAGCAATCAGCCCCAGCATTTT.

The CDR3 reads CASSLVASYNEQFF. CDR3 in DNA: TGTGCCAGCAGCTTAGTAGCCTCCTACAATGAGCAGTTCTTC. The chain employs TRBV5-5 and TRBJ2-1; no firm D call. The germline gives CDR1 SGHKS, CDR2 YYEKEE (reference sequence). V shed 2 bases and J shed 0 bases, with 6 bases lying between them. The length of the CDR3 is 14 residues. The full variable domain, rest sourced from reference TRBV5-5 and TRBJ2-1, is DAGVTQSPTHLIKTRGQQVTLRCSPISGHKSVSWYQQVLGQGPQFIFQYYEKEERGRGNFPDRFSARQFPNYSSELNVNALLLGDSALYLCASSLVASYNEQFFGPGTRLTVL.

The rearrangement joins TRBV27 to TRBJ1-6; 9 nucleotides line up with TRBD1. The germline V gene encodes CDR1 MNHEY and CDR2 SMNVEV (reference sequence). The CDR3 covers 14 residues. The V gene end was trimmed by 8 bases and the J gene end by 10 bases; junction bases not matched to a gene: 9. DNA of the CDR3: TGTGCCAGCGGAACAGGGGGCGCAGGGTCACCCCTCCACTTT. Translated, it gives CASGTGGAGSPLHF.

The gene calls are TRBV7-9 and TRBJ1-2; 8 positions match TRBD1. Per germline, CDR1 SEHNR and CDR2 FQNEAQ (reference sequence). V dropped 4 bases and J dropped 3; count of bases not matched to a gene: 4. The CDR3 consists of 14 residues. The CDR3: CASSWTGSDYGYTF. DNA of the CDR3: TGTGCCAGCAGCTGGACAGGGTCGGACTATGGCTACACCTTC.

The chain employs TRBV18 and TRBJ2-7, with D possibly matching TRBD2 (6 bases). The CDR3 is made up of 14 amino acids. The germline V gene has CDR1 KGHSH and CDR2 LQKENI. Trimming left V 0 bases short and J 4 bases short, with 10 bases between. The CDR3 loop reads CASSPPGLSYEQYF. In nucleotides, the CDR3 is TGTGCCAGCTCACCACCGGGACTGTCATACGAGCAGTACTTC.

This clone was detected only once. The CDR3 DNA reads TGTGCCAGCATCGGGACAGGGGGCTACGGCGAGCAGTACTTC. Translated, it gives CASIGTGGYGEQYF. The chain employs TRBV2 and TRBJ2-7; 12 positions match TRBD1. CDR1 and CDR2 (germline): SNHLY, FYNNEI. The CDR3 extends over 14 amino acids. V lost 7 bases to trimming and J lost 6 bases; unmatched junction nucleotides: 7.

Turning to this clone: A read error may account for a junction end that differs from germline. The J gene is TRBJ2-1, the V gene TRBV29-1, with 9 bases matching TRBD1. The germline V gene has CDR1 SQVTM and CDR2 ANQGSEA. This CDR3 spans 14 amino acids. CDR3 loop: CSVEGTGSYNEQFF. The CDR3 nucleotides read TGCAGCGTGGAAGGGACAGGGTCTTACAATGAGCAGTTCTTC.

CDR3 amino acids: CASSQIPGQLFYEQYF. In DNA, the CDR3 is TGTGCCAGCAGCCAGATCCCGGGACAGCTCTTTTACGAGCAGTACTTC. The V gene is TRBV11-2, the J gene TRBJ2-7; 7 nucleotides match TRBD1. Trimming cost V 5 bases and J 4 bases; bases outside gene matches: 14. Germline V lookup: CDR1 SGHAT, CDR2 FQNNGV. The CDR3 has 16 amino acids.

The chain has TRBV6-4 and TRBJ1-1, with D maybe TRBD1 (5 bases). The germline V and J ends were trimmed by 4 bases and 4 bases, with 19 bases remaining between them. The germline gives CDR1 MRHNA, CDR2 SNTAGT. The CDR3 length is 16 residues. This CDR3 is CASSVTLRSGGTEAFF. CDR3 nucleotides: TGTGCCAGCAGTGTAACTCTACGTTCGGGGGGCACTGAAGCTTTCTTT.

The CDR3 is CASSVGTGGVAFF. In nucleotides, the CDR3 is TGTGCCAGCAGCGTCGGGACAGGGGGGGTTGCTTTCTTT. The V call is TRBV9, the J call TRBJ1-1, with 11 bases matching TRBD1. Germline loops: CDR1 SGDLS, CDR2 YYNGEE. J gave up 11 bases and V 2 bases, and 5 bases lay outside the gene matches. This CDR3 region has 13 residues.

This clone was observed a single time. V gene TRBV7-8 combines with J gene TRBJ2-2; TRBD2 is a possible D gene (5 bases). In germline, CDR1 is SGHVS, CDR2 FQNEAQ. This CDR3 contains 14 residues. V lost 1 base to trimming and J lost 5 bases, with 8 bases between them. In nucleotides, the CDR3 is TGTGCCAGCAGCTTAGTCGAGGGAACCGGGGAGCTGTTTTTT. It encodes CASSLVEGTGELFF.

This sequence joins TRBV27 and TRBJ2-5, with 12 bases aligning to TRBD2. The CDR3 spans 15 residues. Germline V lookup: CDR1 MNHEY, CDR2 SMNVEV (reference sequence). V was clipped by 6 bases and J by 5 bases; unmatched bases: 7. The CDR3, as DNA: TGTGCCAGCAGCCCTAGCGGGAGGGCCGCCGAGACCCAGTACTTC. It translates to CASSPSGRAAETQYF.

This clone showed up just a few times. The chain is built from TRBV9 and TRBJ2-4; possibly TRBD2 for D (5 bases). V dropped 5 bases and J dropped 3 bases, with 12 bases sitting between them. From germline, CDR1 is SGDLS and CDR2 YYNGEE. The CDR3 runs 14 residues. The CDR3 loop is CASSRGKGKNIQYF. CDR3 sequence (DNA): TGTGCCAGCAGTCGGGGAAAGGGCAAAAACATTCAGTACTTC. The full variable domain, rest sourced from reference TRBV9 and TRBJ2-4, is DSGVTQTPKHLITATGQRVTLRCSPRSGDLSVYWYQQSLDQGLQFLIQYYNGEERAKGNILERFSAQQFPDLHSELNLSSLELGDSALYFCASSRGKGKNIQYFGAGTRLSVL.

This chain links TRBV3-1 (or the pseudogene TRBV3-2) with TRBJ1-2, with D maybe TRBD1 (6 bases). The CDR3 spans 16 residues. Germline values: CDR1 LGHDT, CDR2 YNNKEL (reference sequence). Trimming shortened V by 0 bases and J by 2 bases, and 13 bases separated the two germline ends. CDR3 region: CASSQDGAGTNYGYTF. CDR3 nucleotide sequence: TGTGCCAGCAGCCAAGATGGCGCAGGGACAAACTATGGCTACACCTTC.

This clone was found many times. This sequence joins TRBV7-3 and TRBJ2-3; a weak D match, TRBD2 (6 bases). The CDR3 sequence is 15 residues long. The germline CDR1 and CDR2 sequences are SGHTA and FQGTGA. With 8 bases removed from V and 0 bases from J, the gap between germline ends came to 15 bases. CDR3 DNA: TGTGCCAGCGGGGTTAGCGGATTTAGCACAGATACGCAGTATTTT. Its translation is CASGVSGFSTDTQYF.

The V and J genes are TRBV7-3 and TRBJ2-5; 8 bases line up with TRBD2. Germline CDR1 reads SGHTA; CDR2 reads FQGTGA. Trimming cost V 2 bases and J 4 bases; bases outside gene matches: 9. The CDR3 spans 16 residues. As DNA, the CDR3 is TGTGCCAGCAGCTTATTCGGGGGGGCTTCGGCAGAGACCCAGTACTTC. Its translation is CASSLFGGASAETQYF.

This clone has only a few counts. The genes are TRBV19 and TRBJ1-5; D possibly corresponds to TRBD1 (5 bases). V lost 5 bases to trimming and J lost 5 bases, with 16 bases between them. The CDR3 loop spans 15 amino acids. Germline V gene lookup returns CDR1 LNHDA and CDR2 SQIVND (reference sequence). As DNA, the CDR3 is TGTGCCAGTAGTTTCGGCAGGGAATTTCATCAGCCCCAGCATTTT. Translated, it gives CASSFGREFHQPQHF. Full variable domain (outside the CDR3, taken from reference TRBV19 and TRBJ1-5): DGGITQSPKYLFRKEGQNVTLSCEQNLNHDAMYWYRQDPGQGLRLIYYSQIVNDFQKGDIAEGYSVSREKKESFPLTVTSAQKNPTAFYLCASSFGREFHQPQHFGDGTRLSIL.

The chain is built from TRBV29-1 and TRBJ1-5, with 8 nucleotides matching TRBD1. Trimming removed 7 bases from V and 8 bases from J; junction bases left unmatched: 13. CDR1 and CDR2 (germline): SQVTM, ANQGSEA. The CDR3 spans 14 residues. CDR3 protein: CSAGQGAVGEPQHF. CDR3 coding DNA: TGCAGCGCTGGACAGGGAGCGGTTGGGGAGCCCCAGCATTTT. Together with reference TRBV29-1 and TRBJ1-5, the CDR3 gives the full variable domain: SAVISQKPSRDICQRGTSLTIQCQVDSQVTMMFWYRQQPGQSLTLIATANQGSEATYESGFVIDKFPISRPNLTFSTLTVSNMSPEDSSIYLCSAGQGAVGEPQHFGDGTRLSIL.